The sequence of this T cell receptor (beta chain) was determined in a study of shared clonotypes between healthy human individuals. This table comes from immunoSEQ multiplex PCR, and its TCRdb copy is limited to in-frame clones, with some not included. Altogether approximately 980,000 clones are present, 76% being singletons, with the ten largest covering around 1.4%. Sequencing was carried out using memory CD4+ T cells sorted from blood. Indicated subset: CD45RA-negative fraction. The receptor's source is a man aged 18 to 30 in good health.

CDR3 amino acids: CASSLWAAHEKLFF. The CDR3 nucleotides are TGTGCCAGCAGTTTATGGGCAGCACATGAAAAACTGTTTTTT. The rearrangement joins TRBV6-5 to TRBJ1-4; no clear D gene. The CDR3 totals 14 residues. Germline CDR1 and CDR2: MNHEY and SVGAGI. V lost 4 bases to trimming and J lost 6 bases, with 12 bases between them.